These 23 T cell receptor beta chains share one sample of origin, sequenced in a study of shared clonotypes between healthy human individuals. The data were produced by immunoSEQ multiplex PCR, yet TCRdb's version contains in-frame clones alone and is incomplete. Of about 380,000 clones listed, 96% are singletons. The sequencing input was memory CD8+ T cells sorted from blood. Subset specified: CD45RO+ cells pooled with CCR7-negative TemRA cells. The source is a young man in good health.

In the case of this clone: The sample contains more than one DNA sequence encoding this CDR3. The gene calls are TRBV29-1 and TRBJ2-2; D ambiguous. In germline, CDR1 is SQVTM, CDR2 ANQGSEA. V was clipped by 3 bases and J by 1 base, with 3 bases between them. This CDR3 region has 12 residues. The CDR3 here is CSVDGNTGELFF. The CDR3 region has the DNA TGCAGCGTTGACGGGAACACCGGGGAGCTGTTTTTT.

The chain has TRBV2 and TRBJ1-5; no reliable D call. The CDR3 has 14 amino acids. Germline V CDR1 and CDR2: SNHLY, FYNNEI. Trimming cost V 3 bases and J 0 bases, with 6 bases left between them. Here the CDR3 reads CASSEGYSNQPQHF. CDR3 sequence (DNA): TGTGCCAGCAGTGAGGGATATAGCAATCAGCCCCAGCATTTT.

The rearrangement joins TRBV30 to TRBJ1-5; D gene uncertain. Germline V gene data show CDR1 as GTSNPN and CDR2 as SVGIG (reference sequence). The CDR3 runs 13 residues. Trimming removed 3 bases at V and 0 bases at J, with 6 bases between. CDR3 sequence reads: CAWSQSSNQPQHF. CDR3 DNA: TGTGCCTGGAGCCAGAGTAGCAATCAGCCCCAGCATTTT.

The chain employs TRBV6-5 and TRBJ2-5; 7 bases match TRBD1. This CDR3 contains 12 residues. Germline trimming cut 5 bases from V and 14 bases from J; bases unmatched to any gene: 11. Germline loops: CDR1 MNHEY, CDR2 SVGAGI. Written as DNA, the CDR3 is TGTGCCAGCAGTCCGGGACAGCGTACGACTTACTTC. This sequence encodes CASSPGQRTTYF.

The rearrangement links TRBV10-2 to TRBJ1-5, with 9 nucleotides matching TRBD1. Germline values: CDR1 WSHSY, CDR2 SAAADI. This CDR3 is built from 16 residues. V lost 8 bases to trimming and J lost 0 bases; unmatched junction nucleotides: 8. In nucleotides, the CDR3 is TGCGCCAGCGCGGGACAGGGTCCTTATAGCAATCAGCCCCAGCATTTT. Protein product: CASAGQGPYSNQPQHF.

The genes are TRBV27 and TRBJ1-5, with TRBD1 as a possible D gene (5 bases). With 6 bases removed from V and 7 bases from J, the gap between germline ends came to 16 bases. CDR1 and CDR2 from the germline V gene are MNHEY and SMNVEV (reference sequence). CDR3 length: 14 residues. In DNA, the CDR3 is TGTGCCAGCAGGCCGGGCCGACGGGGGCAGCCCCAGCATTTT. Protein sequence: CASRPGRRGQPQHF.

This clone was seen a single time. The rearrangement joins TRBV5-4 to TRBJ2-2, with TRBD2 matching over 10 bases. V trimming: 3 bases; J trimming: 7 bases; junction bases outside the gene matches: 9. Germline CDR1 SGHNT, CDR2 YYREEE (reference sequence). The CDR3 has 16 amino acids. The CDR3 sequence is CASSSPGLARVGELFF. The CDR3 DNA reads as TGTGCCAGCAGCTCACCGGGACTAGCGAGGGTCGGGGAGCTGTTTTTT.

A single count supports this clone. The V gene is TRBV9, the J gene TRBJ2-5, with TRBD1 identical over 11 bases. The CDR3 consists of 14 residues. The trim removed 3 bases at V and 5 bases at J, leaving 3 bases unmatched. The germline gives CDR1 SGDLS, CDR2 YYNGEE. The CDR3 DNA reads TGTGCCAGCAGCGCGGACAGGGGGCGTGAGACCCAGTACTTC. Its translation: CASSADRGRETQYF.

This clone was seen only a few times. The genes are TRBV2 and TRBJ2-2, with D possibly called TRBD1 or TRBD2 (5 bases each). The CDR3 sequence is 15 residues long. V lost 5 bases and J 4 bases, leaving 14 bases between the germline ends. Germline V gene sequence: CDR1 SNHLY, CDR2 FYNNEI. The CDR3 DNA sequence: TGTGCCAGCAGTTCCGCAGGGACCGGCACCGGGGAGCTGTTTTTT. It yields the protein CASSSAGTGTGELFF.

For this clone: The CDR3 end shows no conserved phenylalanine or tryptophan, and so a read error is likely. It is unclear where the CDR3 begins or ends on the DNA, so no DNA is shown, and the CDR3 is as TCRdb lists it. V and J are TRBV6-1 and TRBJ2-7; the table's D call, TRBD1, has no DNA check behind it. Looked up from germline, CDR1 is MNHNS and CDR2 is SASEGT. The CDR3 is 10 amino acids in total, end residues counted. The CDR3 loop reads CASSEVTVSY.

V is TRBV2 and J is TRBJ1-5; the D gene is possibly TRBD1 (6 bases). In germline, CDR1 is SNHLY, CDR2 FYNNEI. This CDR3 has 14 amino acids. The V and J ends lost 6 bases and 4 bases respectively, with 13 bases between them. The CDR3 loop reads CASSYRVKNQPQHF. The CDR3 DNA sequence: TGTGCCAGCAGCTACAGGGTCAAGAATCAGCCCCAGCATTTT.

The V gene is TRBV27, the J gene TRBJ2-5; 11 nucleotides align to TRBD1. After removal of 4 bases from V and 5 bases from J, the junction contained 6 bases not matched to a gene. This CDR3 has 15 residues. Germline assignment: CDR1 MNHEY and CDR2 SMNVEV (reference sequence). This chain's CDR3 is CASSWTGGVWETQYF. Here the CDR3 DNA reads TGTGCCAGCAGTTGGACAGGGGGCGTTTGGGAGACCCAGTACTTC.

V and J are TRBV29-1 and TRBJ2-7, with 14 bases matching TRBD2. CDR1 and CDR2 from the germline V gene are SQVTM and ANQGSEA. The V and J ends lost 4 bases and 2 bases, in that order; junction bases with no gene match: 1. This CDR3 region has 14 residues. CDR3 bases: TGCAGCGTTGGGACTAGCGGGAGGCCCTACGAGCAGTACTTC. This encodes CSVGTSGRPYEQYF.

The chain links TRBV18 to TRBJ2-2; D uncertain. Trimming cost V 4 bases and J 0 bases, with 9 bases left between them. Germline V gene sequence: CDR1 KGHSH, CDR2 LQKENI. This CDR3 is built from 15 residues. The CDR3 loop is CASSRRLANTGELFF. DNA of the CDR3: TGTGCCAGCTCACGTAGGCTAGCGAACACCGGGGAGCTGTTTTTT.

The chain recombines TRBV5-4 with TRBJ2-7; TRBD1 aligns across 9 bases. The V gene's germline CDR1 is SGHNT and CDR2 YYREEE (reference sequence). The length of the CDR3 is 14 residues. The V and J ends lost 4 bases and 5 bases, in that order; junction bases with no gene match: 7. The CDR3: CASSPRDRDDEQYF. The DNA of the CDR3 is TGTGCCAGCAGCCCCCGGGACAGGGACGACGAGCAGTACTTC.

V and J are TRBV19 and TRBJ1-1, with TRBD1 as a possible D gene (6 bases). The CDR3 is 17 residues long. V lost 5 bases and J 1 base, leaving 20 bases between the germline ends. Per germline, CDR1 LNHDA and CDR2 SQIVND (reference sequence). CDR3 nucleotide sequence: TGTGCCAGTAGTGTGGACAGACCGATCTCACCGAACACTGAAGCTTTCTTT. It yields the protein CASSVDRPISPNTEAFF.

This chain connects TRBV5-1 to TRBJ2-7, with TRBD2 matching over 11 bases. In germline, CDR1 is SGHRS, CDR2 YFSETQ. The CDR3 runs to 15 residues. After removal of 3 bases from V and 3 bases from J, the junction contained 5 bases not matched to a gene. The CDR3 region has the DNA TGCGCCAGCAGCTCCCGGACTAGCGGGCTCTACGAGCAGTACTTC. Encoded protein: CASSSRTSGLYEQYF.

The chain links TRBV15 to TRBJ2-5; D is undetermined. Germline CDR1 and CDR2: LNHNV and YYDKDF (reference sequence). Trimming cost V 1 base and J 5 bases, with 14 bases left between them. This CDR3 has 15 amino acids. The CDR3 DNA follows: TGTGCCACCAGCAGAGCCTATGGGCTAGAGGAGACCCAGTACTTC. Translating gives CATSRAYGLEETQYF.

This sequence joins TRBV19 and TRBJ2-2; D gene uncertain. CDR1 and CDR2 from the germline V gene are LNHDA and SQIVND (reference sequence). The CDR3 has 14 amino acids. V was pared by 0 bases and J by 2 bases, with 4 bases between. CDR3 region: CASSIDSNTGELFF. As DNA, the CDR3 is TGTGCCAGTAGTATAGACAGTAACACCGGGGAGCTGTTTTTT.

The rearrangement joins TRBV7-3 to TRBJ2-1; TRBD2 aligns across 14 bases. Germline CDR1 SGHTA, CDR2 FQGTGA. The CDR3 contains 16 residues. The ends lost 4 bases at V and 7 bases at J; junction bases unmatched: 6. CDR3 nucleotides: TGTGCCAGCAGCTCAAAGGGGACTAGCGGGAGTAATGAGCAGTTCTTC. It is translated as CASSSKGTSGSNEQFF.

V usage is TRBV5-4 and J usage is TRBJ2-5; D not certain. The length of the CDR3 is 15 residues. Trimming took off 2 bases at V and 2 bases at J, with 13 bases between the two ends. In germline, CDR1 is SGHNT, CDR2 YYREEE (reference sequence). CDR3 in DNA: TGTGCCAGCAGCTTAGGGAATAGAAAGCAAGAGACCCAGTACTTC. Translating it yields CASSLGNRKQETQYF.

The chain employs TRBV19 and TRBJ1-1; D uncertain. CDR1 is LNHDA and CDR2 is SQIVND in the germline V gene (reference sequence). The V gene lost 0 bases and the J gene lost 1 base, with 6 bases spanning the gap. The CDR3 sequence is 14 residues long. In nucleotides, the CDR3 is TGTGCCAGTAGTATAGATCTGGGGAACACTGAAGCTTTCTTT. It codes for CASSIDLGNTEAFF.

V gene TRBV5-1 combines with J gene TRBJ2-3; 13 bases agree with TRBD2. There are 19 residues in the CDR3. Germline values: CDR1 SGHRS, CDR2 YFSETQ. V was pared by 1 base and J by 1 base, with 9 bases of the junction left unmatched. CDR3 sequence: CASSLLRTSGRWGTDTQYF. CDR3 nucleotides: TGCGCCAGCAGCTTGTTGAGGACTAGCGGGAGATGGGGCACAGATACGCAGTATTTT.